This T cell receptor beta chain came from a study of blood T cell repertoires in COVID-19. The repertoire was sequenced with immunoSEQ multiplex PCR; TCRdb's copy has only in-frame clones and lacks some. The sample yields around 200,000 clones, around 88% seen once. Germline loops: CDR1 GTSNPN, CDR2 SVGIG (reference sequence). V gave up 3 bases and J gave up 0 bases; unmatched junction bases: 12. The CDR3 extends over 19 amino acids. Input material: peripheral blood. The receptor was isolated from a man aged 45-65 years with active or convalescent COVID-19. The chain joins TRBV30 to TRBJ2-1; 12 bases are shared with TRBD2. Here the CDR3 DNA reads TGTGCCTGGAGCGCCTCGGGACTAGCGGGCTACAGCTCCTACAATGAGCAGTTCTTC. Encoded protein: CAWSASGLAGYSSYNEQFF.